This T cell receptor (beta chain) was identified during a study of shared clonotypes between healthy human individuals. The overall study: Per donor, three plates held CD4 naive cells, three held CD4 memory, two held CD8 naive and one held CD8 memory.

This CDR3 has 14 residues. V was shortened by 2 bases and J by 1 base, with 8 bases between the two germline ends. CDR1 and CDR2 (germline): KGHSH, LQKENI. Points on this clone: The sample has other DNA sequences that encode this CDR3 too.

The assay was immunoSEQ multiplex PCR, and TCRdb's table has in-frame clones only and misses some. This table holds approximately 620,000 clones, approximately 97% found once. The source of this sequence is a woman aged 25 to 39 in good health. Sequenced: naive CD4+ T cells sorted from blood. The subset is: CD45RA+ positively selected. The rearrangement links TRBV18 to TRBJ2-5, with D perhaps matching TRBD2 (6 bases). CDR3: CASSPSGLQETQYF. The CDR3 coding sequence is TGTGCCAGCTCACCAAGCGGGCTCCAAGAGACCCAGTACTTC. Full variable domain (outside the CDR3, taken from reference TRBV18 and TRBJ2-5): NAGVMQNPRHLVRRRGQEARLRCSPMKGHSHVYWYRQLPEEGLKFMVYLQKENIIDESGMPKERFSAEFPKEGPSILRIQQVVRGDSAAYFCASSPSGLQETQYFGPGTRLLVL.